The 9 T cell receptor beta chains in this list originate from one sample, sequenced in a study of blood T cell repertoires in COVID-19. Data came from immunoSEQ multiplex PCR; TCRdb stores just in-frame clones and leaves some out. The table has 250,000 or so clones, 80% to 95% seen once. The specimen sequenced was peripheral blood. These receptors all stem from a man aged 25 to 40 with COVID-19, enrolled during active disease.

This chain joins TRBV10-3 and TRBJ2-1; 9 nucleotides align to TRBD2. The germline CDR1 and CDR2 sequences are ENHRY and SYGVKD. The CDR3 totals 14 residues. The J segment lost 6 bases and the V segment lost 8 bases, leaving 8 bases of the junction unmatched. The CDR3 here is CAISLAGGGNEQFF. Here the CDR3 DNA reads TGTGCCATCTCCCTGGCGGGGGGGGGCAATGAGCAGTTCTTC.

This clone was detected only once. The CDR3 region is CASSGPGGAGYGYTF. The CDR3 DNA follows: TGTGCCAGCAGCGGCCCAGGGGGCGCAGGATATGGCTACACCTTC. The rearrangement links TRBV9 to TRBJ1-2; the match to TRBD1 covers 8 bases. CDR1 is SGDLS, CDR2 YYNGEE, per germline. Trimming removed 3 bases from V and 5 bases from J; junction bases left unmatched: 9. CDR3 length equals 15 residues.

This rearrangement joins TRBV6-5 to TRBJ2-7; perhaps TRBD2 as D (6 bases). CDR1 is MNHEY and CDR2 is SVGAGI in the germline V gene. Trimming left V 1 base short and J 5 bases short, with 12 bases between. CDR3 length equals 14 residues. In DNA form, the CDR3 reads TGTGCCAGCAGTTACTTGGGGAGGTCCGACGAGCAGTACTTC. As protein: CASSYLGRSDEQYF.

The gene calls are TRBV18 and TRBJ1-1; no firm D call. V was clipped by 5 bases and J by 7 bases, with 14 bases between them. CDR1 KGHSH and CDR2 LQKENI come from the germline V gene. The CDR3 has 13 amino acids. The CDR3 reads CASSNGSPVEAFF. CDR3 coding DNA: TGTGCCAGCTCAAACGGGTCGCCCGTTGAAGCTTTCTTT.

The chain combines TRBV10-3 with TRBJ1-1, with 11 bases matching TRBD1. The V gene's germline CDR1 is ENHRY and CDR2 SYGVKD. After removal of 2 bases from V and 5 bases from J, the junction contained 7 bases not matched to a gene. The CDR3 is made up of 16 amino acids. The CDR3 sequence is CAISEPGTGGRTEAFF. Here the CDR3 DNA reads TGTGCCATCAGTGAGCCGGGGACAGGGGGTAGAACTGAAGCTTTCTTT.

The rearrangement joins TRBV10-2 to TRBJ1-2, with 9 bases fitting TRBD1. The CDR3 spans 14 residues. The V gene end was trimmed by 8 bases and the J gene end by 1 base; junction bases not matched to a gene: 5. CDR1 is WSHSY and CDR2 is SAAADI in the germline V gene. For the CDR3, the DNA is TGCGCCAGCGGGGGACAGGGAAATAACTATGGCTACACCTTC. Translating gives CASGGQGNNYGYTF.

The chain employs TRBV9 and TRBJ1-5; TRBD1 matches 7 bases. The CDR3 length is 14 residues. Germline-derived CDR1 and CDR2 are SGDLS and YYNGEE. Trimming removed 3 bases from V and 7 bases from J; junction bases left unmatched: 7. For the CDR3, the DNA is TGTGCCAGCAGCGCCCCGACAGGGAGGCAGCCCCAGCATTTT. Translation: CASSAPTGRQPQHF.

The chain is built from TRBV5-4 and TRBJ2-5; 7 bases fit TRBD2. The CDR3 has 15 residues. J gave up 5 bases and V 3 bases, and 10 bases lay outside the gene matches. Per germline, CDR1 SGHNT and CDR2 YYREEE (reference sequence). Written as DNA, the CDR3 is TGTGCCAGCAGCTCCCGCCCGGGGGAGGGGGAGACCCAGTACTTC. Translation: CASSSRPGEGETQYF.

The chain recombines TRBV6-5 with TRBJ2-2; 8 bases are a match to TRBD1. From germline, CDR1 is MNHEY and CDR2 SVGAGI. V gave up 5 bases and J gave up 4 bases; unmatched junction bases: 6. There are 15 residues in the CDR3. The CDR3: CASSPGQVGTGELFF. Here the CDR3 DNA reads TGTGCCAGCAGTCCGGGACAGGTGGGCACCGGGGAGCTGTTTTTT.